These 15 T cell receptor beta chains share one sample of origin, sequenced in a study of blood T cell repertoires in COVID-19. Measured with immunoSEQ multiplex PCR; TCRdb has only the in-frame clones, and not every one. The top ten clones hold roughly 13% of a sample with about 220,000 clones, 80% of them seen once. Sequencing input: peripheral blood. All receptors derive from a human donor in a cohort sampled during active COVID-19.

The V gene is TRBV29-1, the J gene TRBJ2-7; 9 positions match TRBD1. CDR3 length: 14 residues. Trimming cost V 4 bases and J 1 base; bases outside gene matches: 5. The germline CDR1 and CDR2 sequences are SQVTM and ANQGSEA. The CDR3 DNA reads as TGCAGCGTTGGGACCGGGACAGGGTCCTACGAGCAGTACTTC. Its protein is CSVGTGTGSYEQYF.

The genes are TRBV12-3 or TRBV12-4 and TRBJ2-3; D is uncertain. V lost 7 bases, J lost 2 bases, and 4 bases lay in between. This CDR3 is 11 amino acids long. CDR3 loop: CASIFTDTQYF. In DNA form, the CDR3 reads TGTGCCAGCATCTTCACAGATACGCAGTATTTT.

This clone occurred once. V usage is TRBV5-1 and J usage is TRBJ1-2, with 7 bases aligning to TRBD1. Germline V gene lookup returns CDR1 SGHRS and CDR2 YFSETQ. The CDR3 spans 14 residues. V lost 7 bases and J lost 4; bases outside the gene matches: 10. The CDR3 region is CASSTGEFSYGYTF. The CDR3 DNA follows: TGCGCCAGCTCTACAGGGGAGTTTTCCTATGGCTACACCTTC.

The chain joins TRBV28 to TRBJ1-1, with a tentative D call TRBD1 (6 bases). Germline values: CDR1 MDHEN, CDR2 SYDVKM. Trimming removed 9 bases at V and 4 bases at J, with 12 bases between. The CDR3 runs 12 residues. Here the CDR3 DNA reads TGTGCCAGTAAGGAAGGGGGCACTGAAGCTTTCTTT. This codes for CASKEGGTEAFF.

This rearrangement joins TRBV15 to TRBJ1-2, with D unresolved. V was pared by 0 bases and J by 2 bases, with 10 bases between. Per the germline V gene, CDR1 is LNHNV and CDR2 is YYDKDF (reference sequence). The CDR3 extends over 15 amino acids. The CDR3, as DNA: TGTGCCACCAGCAGAGATCCGAGCGGAAACTATGGCTACACCTTC. This sequence encodes CATSRDPSGNYGYTF.

This clone was detected only once. The chain combines TRBV12-5 with TRBJ2-2; 11 bases fit TRBD2. The germline CDR1 and CDR2 sequences are LGHNT and FRNRAP. J was trimmed by 5 bases and V by 5 bases; bases with no gene match: 13. This CDR3 spans 18 amino acids. The CDR3 loop reads CASGTGTSGGGTTGELFF. Written as DNA, the CDR3 is TGTGCTAGTGGTACTGGGACTAGCGGAGGTGGGACGACCGGGGAGCTGTTTTTT.

This clone was observed once. V is TRBV5-1 and J is TRBJ2-1; the D is unclear. Trimming stripped 4 bases from V and 6 bases from J, with 14 bases between. The CDR3 extends over 14 amino acids. The V gene's germline CDR1 is SGHRS and CDR2 YFSETQ. The CDR3 DNA follows: TGCGCCAGCAGCGTCAGAGGTGCACCCAATGAGCAGTTCTTC. The encoded protein is CASSVRGAPNEQFF.

The chain uses TRBV9 and TRBJ2-6; 9 bases line up with TRBD1. The CDR3 is 19 amino acids. CDR1 is SGDLS and CDR2 is YYNGEE in the germline V gene. V trimming: 3 bases; J trimming: 0 bases; junction bases outside the gene matches: 10. CDR3 residues: CASSEGAGQGYSGANVLTF. For the CDR3, the DNA is TGTGCCAGCAGCGAGGGGGCGGGACAGGGTTACTCTGGGGCCAACGTCCTGACTTTC. The full variable domain, rest sourced from reference TRBV9 and TRBJ2-6, is DSGVTQTPKHLITATGQRVTLRCSPRSGDLSVYWYQQSLDQGLQFLIQYYNGEERAKGNILERFSAQQFPDLHSELNLSSLELGDSALYFCASSEGAGQGYSGANVLTFGAGSRLTVL.

This clone appeared once. The chain uses TRBV11-2 and TRBJ2-3; no firm D call. The length of the CDR3 is 16 residues. V dropped 1 base and J dropped 3 bases, with 14 bases sitting between them. Germline V gives CDR1 SGHAT, CDR2 FQNNGV. This chain's CDR3 is CASSLGVLDSTDTQYF. The CDR3 region has the DNA TGTGCCAGCAGCTTAGGAGTCCTAGATTCGACAGATACGCAGTATTTT.

This chain links TRBV27 with TRBJ2-1; a possible D gene is TRBD2 (6 bases). V lost 6 bases, J lost 2 bases, and 17 bases lay in between. This CDR3 spans 16 amino acids. Per the germline V gene, CDR1 is MNHEY and CDR2 is SMNVEV (reference sequence). CDR3 in amino acids: CASRTFWGEPYNEQFF. DNA of the CDR3: TGTGCCAGCAGGACCTTCTGGGGGGAGCCCTACAATGAGCAGTTCTTC.

The chain recombines TRBV18 with TRBJ2-1, with a weak D call TRBD2 (5 bases). Trimming took 5 bases from V and 1 from J, leaving 18 bases between them. The CDR3 is 17 residues long. Germline CDR1 is KGHSH and CDR2 is LQKENI. The CDR3 DNA follows: TGTGCCAGCTCAGACGCTAGCAGCGTGGGGTCCTACAATGAGCAGTTCTTC. This translates into CASSDASSVGSYNEQFF.

J is TRBJ2-1 and V is TRBV9; 10 nucleotides agree with TRBD2. V lost 4 bases and J lost 8; bases outside the gene matches: 9. The CDR3 covers 15 residues. Per the germline V gene, CDR1 is SGDLS and CDR2 is YYNGEE. The CDR3 bases are TGTGCCAGCAGCCAGGAAGCGGGGGGGAACGATGAGCAGTTCTTC. It codes for CASSQEAGGNDEQFF. Together with reference TRBV9 and TRBJ2-1, the CDR3 gives the full variable domain: DSGVTQTPKHLITATGQRVTLRCSPRSGDLSVYWYQQSLDQGLQFLIQYYNGEERAKGNILERFSAQQFPDLHSELNLSSLELGDSALYFCASSQEAGGNDEQFFGPGTRLTVL.

This chain links TRBV28 with TRBJ2-7; 10 nucleotides match TRBD1. V was pared by 5 bases and J by 3 bases, with 13 bases of the junction left unmatched. Germline CDR1 is MDHEN and CDR2 is SYDVKM. CDR3 length: 17 residues. CDR3 coding DNA: TGTGCCAGCAGTGATCCCCCCGGGACAGGGGCCTACTACGAGCAGTACTTC. Translation gives CASSDPPGTGAYYEQYF.

The CDR3 is CASSYRVNQPQHF. CDR3 sequence (DNA): TGTGCCAGCAGTTACAGGGTAAATCAGCCCCAGCATTTT. This rearrangement joins TRBV28 to TRBJ1-5; TRBD1 is a possible D gene (6 bases). With 4 bases removed from V and 4 bases from J, the gap between germline ends came to 8 bases. Looked up from germline, CDR1 is MDHEN and CDR2 is SYDVKM. The CDR3 is 13 amino acids. Looking up the rest from reference TRBV28 and TRBJ1-5 gives the full variable domain: DVKVTQSSRYLVKRTGEKVFLECVQDMDHENMFWYRQDPGLGLRLIYFSYDVKMKEKGDIPEGYSVSREKKERFSLILESASTNQTSMYLCASSYRVNQPQHFGDGTRLSIL.

This rearrangement joins TRBV15 to TRBJ2-1; 9 nucleotides agree with TRBD2. The trim removed 6 bases at V and 5 bases at J, leaving 5 bases unmatched. This CDR3 comprises 14 residues. The germline V gene encodes CDR1 LNHNV and CDR2 YYDKDF (reference sequence). Here the CDR3 reads CATRASGVNNEQFF. The CDR3, as DNA: TGTGCCACCAGGGCTAGCGGGGTCAACAATGAGCAGTTCTTC.